This T cell receptor beta chain was documented in a study of blood T cell repertoires in COVID-19 (dated by TCRdb to 2019 to 2021). In terms of the full investigation: Samples from collaborators originated in the United States, Italy and Spain and spanned both the acute and convalescent phases of COVID-19. The material from the prospective study consisted of cDNA or gDNA derived from T cells, B-cell-depleted T cells, or PBMCs. Subjects who had been exposed to COVID-19, were actively infected with it, or had recovered from it provided the deeply sampled blood TCRbeta repertoires that made up the dataset. The repertoires were made available in a free public database intended to serve as a resource for research on the immune response to SARS-CoV-2. Samples came from the ongoing ImmuneRACE study (first 160 participants) plus 1,254 subjects from 6 global collaborators. Nearly every sample came with metadata listing a de-identified subject ID, COVID-19 status, age in years and sex. Where HLA class I and class II types were available, the types were taken from metadata supplied by the sample provider, not from assay-based typing.

As encoded in the germline V gene, CDR1 is MDHEN while CDR2 is SYDVKM. V is reduced by 4 bases and J by 0 bases, leaving a spacing of 15 bases between them. The CDR3 spans 17 residues, from the cysteine through the phenylalanine. The retained sequence is limited to the CDR3, 51 bases, with the frame set at the first base. TCRbeta CDR3 regions were amplified from genomic DNA using the immunoSEQ Assay, a bias-controlled multiplex PCR. For the original study's pipeline: Nucleated cell counts per sample were estimated from amplification of reference gene primers within the assay. Sequence reads were collapsed and filtered to measure the absolute abundance of every unique TCRbeta CDR3 rearrangement. For each sample, productive Simpson clonality was calculated as the square root of Simpson's diversity index across productive rearrangements. TCRdb provides this immuneACCESS table in a form limited to in-frame rearrangements. Some clones are lacking; in checked studies, under half of them reflect an unresolved V gene, and why the rest are absent is not known. Clone size and V and J calls were adopted from that table, with D and trimming inferred from the DNA. The sample table lists roughly 150,000 clones, 70% to 85% of them with a count of one. The top ten clones comprise 10% to 11% of the sample.

Of note for this clone: Its antigen target is currently unknown. There are no base qualities to consult, and no much larger clone falls within one base.

A second Seattle source provided samples from volunteer blood donors who had recovered from COVID-19. Collaborating institutions collected whole blood in K2EDTA tubes following their own protocols. For TCRbeta analysis, collaborator samples were shipped as frozen whole blood, as isolated PBMCs, or as DNA extracted from either sample type. Beyond this particular receptor, the publication reports: Clinical and demographic metadata were provided uncurated, with the amount varying by source and participant.

Recombination joined TRBV28 with TRBJ1-4; the D gene cannot be named for sure. The sample taken for sequencing was peripheral blood. This receptor was taken from a man aged 55 to 69 who had recovered from COVID-19. The bases are TGTGCCAGCAGTTCCCCCCGCGACTGGTCAACTAATGAAAAACTGTTTTTT. Translated, it gives CASSSPRDWSTNEKLFF.